This TCR beta chain appears in the sequencing data of a study of technical replicates of blood from a few donors. The data were produced by immunoSEQ multiplex PCR, yet TCRdb's version contains in-frame clones alone and is incomplete. The sample lists about 100,000 clones; under 96% were seen once. The V gene lost 3 bases and the J gene lost 7 bases, with 6 bases spanning the gap. Germline values: CDR1 MNHNS, CDR2 SASEGT. This CDR3 region has 11 residues. The gene calls are TRBV6-1 and TRBJ2-5; D unresolved. The source material was T cells isolated from PBMCs. This clonotype was obtained from a human donor in good health. The CDR3 coding sequence is TGTGCCAGCAGTGACCCTAGGACCCAGTACTTC. Residues: CASSDPRTQYF.